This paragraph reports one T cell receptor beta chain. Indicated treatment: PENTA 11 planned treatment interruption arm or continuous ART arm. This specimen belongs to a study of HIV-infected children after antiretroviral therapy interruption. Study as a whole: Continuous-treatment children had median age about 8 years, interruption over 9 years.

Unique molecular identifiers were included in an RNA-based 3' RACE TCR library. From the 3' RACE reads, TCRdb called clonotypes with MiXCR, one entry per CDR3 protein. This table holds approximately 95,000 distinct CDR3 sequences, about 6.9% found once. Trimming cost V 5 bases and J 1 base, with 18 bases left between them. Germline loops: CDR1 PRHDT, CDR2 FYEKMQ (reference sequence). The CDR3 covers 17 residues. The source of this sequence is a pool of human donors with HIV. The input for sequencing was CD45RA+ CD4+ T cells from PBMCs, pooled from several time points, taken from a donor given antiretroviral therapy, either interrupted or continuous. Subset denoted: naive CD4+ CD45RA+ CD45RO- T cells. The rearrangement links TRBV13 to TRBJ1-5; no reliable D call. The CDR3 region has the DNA TGTGCCAGCAGCCCCCCCCCGGGTTCGGGGAGCAATCAGCCCCAGCATTTT. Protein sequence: CASSPPPGSGSNQPQHF.